Listed below are T cell receptor beta chains from one sample, sequenced in a study of T cell clones after liver transplantation. Data came from immunoSEQ multiplex PCR; TCRdb stores just in-frame clones and leaves some out. The sample includes around 76,000 clones, about four fifths of them seen just once. Sequencing used CD4+ T cells from blood, obtained 12 months after liver transplant. These receptors were taken from a human patient who received a liver transplant. Some T cells may be transferred from the graft donor. Both conserved end residues are part of each CDR3. Fields, in order: D gene, J gene, V gene, clone size, CDR3 protein, CDR3 DNA. A D gene is named only where the DNA matches it firmly. Only some rows state a clone size, as once, few, many or a class for expanded clones.

TRBD2,TRBJ2-3,TRBV4-3,once,CASSLRTSGSGGSTDTQYF,TGCGCCAGCAGCCTCAGGACTAGCGGGAGTGGTGGCAGCACAGATACGCAGTATTTT
.,TRBJ2-7,TRBV9,.,CASSGGQSSYEQYF,TGTGCCAGCAGCGGGGGCCAAAGCTCCTACGAGCAGTACTTC
.,TRBJ2-7,TRBV9,.,CASSVGLSYEQYF,TGTGCCAGCAGCGTAGGGTTGAGCTACGAGCAGTACTTC
.,TRBJ2-3,TRBV5-1,few,CASSLGEADTQYF,TGCGCCAGCAGCTTGGGCGAAGCAGATACGCAGTATTTT
.,TRBJ2-3,TRBV18,.,CASSTSTDTQYF,TGTGCCAGCTCAACCAGCACAGATACGCAGTATTTT
TRBD1,TRBJ2-5,TRBV28,once,CASSYYPGQGQETQYF,TGTGCCAGCAGTTACTATCCGGGACAGGGACAAGAGACCCAGTACTTC
.,TRBJ1-5,TRBV6-5,once,CASSQGPSGQPQHF,TGTGCCAGCAGTCAAGGACCGTCGGGTCAGCCCCAGCATTTT
.,TRBJ2-7,TRBV5-1,.,CASSFVGAYEQYF,TGCGCCAGCAGCTTTGTGGGCGCGTACGAGCAGTACTTC
.,TRBJ2-6,TRBV5-1,.,CASRLQGVAGANVLTF,TGCGCCAGCAGGCTACAGGGAGTCGCTGGGGCCAACGTCCTGACTTTC
.,TRBJ1-2,TRBV6-5,few,CASTSGAYGYTF,TGTGCCAGCACGTCAGGGGCCTATGGCTACACCTTC
.,TRBJ1-1,TRBV5-4,.,CASSLSILRGNTEAFF,TGTGCCAGCAGCTTATCCATTCTCCGGGGGAACACTGAAGCTTTCTTT
.,TRBJ2-7,TRBV23-1,.,CASANRDPKSYEQYF,TGCGCCAGCGCGAACAGGGACCCTAAATCCTACGAGCAGTACTTC
TRBD2,TRBJ2-3,TRBV29-1,once,CSVDGGGTDTQYF,TGCAGCGTTGATGGGGGGGGAACAGATACGCAGTATTTT
.,TRBJ1-5,TRBV2,once,CASSSNSNQPQHF,TGTGCCAGCAGTTCTAATAGCAATCAGCCCCAGCATTTT
.,TRBJ1-2,TRBV28,.,CASSFSRNYGYTF,TGTGCCAGCAGTTTTTCTAGGAACTATGGCTACACCTTC
.,TRBJ2-6,TRBV19,.,CASSRSWSSGANVLTF,TGTGCCAGTAGCCGGTCCTGGTCCTCTGGGGCCAACGTCCTGACTTTC
.,TRBJ1-1,TRBV29-1,.,CSVDLGTLNTEAFF,TGCAGCGTTGATCTCGGGACCCTAAACACTGAAGCTTTCTTT
.,TRBJ2-3,TRBV5-1,.,CASSLEVGGADTQYF,TGCGCCAGCAGCTTGGAGGTCGGGGGCGCAGATACGCAGTATTTT
.,TRBJ2-5,TRBV20-1,few,CSAPQGETQYF,TGCAGTGCCCCTCAAGGGGAGACCCAGTACTTC
.,TRBJ2-7,TRBV5-4,once,CASSSGTRGDYEQYF,TGTGCCAGCAGCTCCGGGACAAGGGGAGACTACGAGCAGTACTTC
.,TRBJ2-1,TRBV5-1,.,CASSLDRVSYNEQFF,TGCGCCAGCAGCTTGGACAGGGTCTCCTACAATGAGCAGTTCTTC
TRBD1,TRBJ1-2,TRBV28,once,CASRIGGQGVILYGYTF,TGTGCCAGCAGGATTGGGGGACAGGGAGTAATTCTCTATGGCTACACCTTC
.,TRBJ2-1,TRBV7-3,.,CASSPLGTDEQFF,TGTGCCAGCAGCCCACTAGGGACGGATGAGCAGTTCTTC
.,TRBJ1-1,TRBV7-3,.,CASSLNENTEAFF,TGTGCCAGCAGCTTAAACGAGAACACTGAAGCTTTCTTT
.,TRBJ2-1,TRBV2,once,CASRGDSNEQFF,TGTGCCAGCAGAGGCGACAGCAATGAGCAGTTCTTC
.,TRBJ1-5,TRBV19,.,CASSTVRRTNQPQHF,TGTGCCAGTAGCACGGTTAGACGAACCAATCAGCCCCAGCATTTT
.,TRBJ2-7,TRBV5-5,.,CASGAPEGGFYEQYF,TGTGCCAGCGGCGCCCCGGAGGGGGGGTTCTACGAGCAGTACTTC
.,TRBJ1-4,TRBV25-1,.,CASSESQTRNEKLFF,TGTGCCAGCAGTGAAAGCCAGACGAGAAATGAAAAACTGTTTTTT
TRBD2,TRBJ2-7,TRBV6-1,.,CASRRIGLAGGLTYF,TGTGCCAGCAGACGAATAGGTCTAGCGGGAGGGCTTACGTACTTC
TRBD2,TRBJ2-1,TRBV6-6,once,CASKTSGISNEQFF,TGTGCCAGCAAAACTAGCGGGATAAGTAATGAGCAGTTCTTC
.,TRBJ1-1,TRBV5-1,.,CASSLDSSGNTEAFF,TGCGCCAGCAGCTTGGATTCCAGTGGGAACACTGAAGCTTTCTTT
.,TRBJ2-7,TRBV19,.,CASKRSASFVGAGPSYEQYF,TGTGCCAGTAAAAGGTCTGCGTCCTTCGTCGGAGCGGGCCCATCCTACGAGCAGTACTTC
TRBD2,TRBJ2-7,TRBV5-1,.,CASSRGLAGLAYEQYF,TGCGCCAGCAGCCGGGGACTAGCGGGATTAGCCTACGAGCAGTACTTC
TRBD1,TRBJ1-2,TRBV5-1,.,CASSHRTGSYGYTF,TGTGCCAGCAGCCACCGGACAGGGAGCTATGGCTACACCTTC
.,TRBJ1-2,TRBV6-5,.,CASTRGRASGYTF,TGTGCCAGCACACGGGGGAGAGCGAGTGGCTACACCTTC
.,TRBJ1-1,TRBV5-1,.,CASSPNLDREAFF,TGCGCCAGCAGCCCTAACTTAGACAGGGAAGCTTTCTTT
.,TRBJ1-1,TRBV7-2,.,CASSQAFRSFF,TGTGCCAGCAGCCAAGCGTTTAGGTCTTTCTTT
.,TRBJ1-1,TRBV5-4,.,CASSPPLGTEAFF,TGTGCCAGCAGCCCACCCCTTGGGACTGAAGCTTTCTTT
TRBD2,TRBJ2-1,TRBV7-8,.,CASSPLTSGDGNEQFF,TGTGCCAGCAGCCCGCTAACTAGCGGGGACGGCAATGAGCAGTTCTTC
TRBD1,TRBJ1-5,TRBV6-6,.,CASRIGTGDQPQHF,TGTGCCAGCAGAATAGGGACAGGGGATCAGCCCCAGCATTTT
.,TRBJ1-1,TRBV19,.,CASKLRQSNTEAFF,TGTGCCAGTAAACTAAGACAGTCAAACACTGAAGCTTTCTTT
.,TRBJ2-2,TRBV10-1,.,CASRTNTGELFF,TGCGCCAGCCGAACGAACACCGGGGAGCTGTTTTTT
TRBD1,TRBJ2-4,TRBV27,.,CASSRRTGGLAKNIQYF,TGTGCCAGCAGTCGGCGGACAGGGGGGCTAGCCAAAAACATTCAGTACTTC
.,TRBJ1-2,TRBV15,.,CATSTQRGVAAGYTF,TGTGCCACCAGCACCCAACGAGGCGTGGCGGCTGGCTACACCTTC
.,TRBJ2-3,TRBV9,few,CASSVNHDGTDTQYF,TGTGCCAGCAGCGTCAACCACGACGGCACAGATACGCAGTATTTT
.,TRBJ2-7,TRBV9,.,CASSVGTSTYEQYF,TGTGCCAGCAGCGTAGGGACAAGTACCTACGAGCAGTACTTC
.,TRBJ1-1,TRBV5-8,.,CASSLHAYGTEAFF,TGTGCCAGCAGCTTACACGCCTACGGCACTGAAGCTTTCTTT
TRBD1,TRBJ1-2,TRBV5-4,.,CASSLHRGRVPGYTF,TGTGCCAGCAGCCTCCACAGGGGGCGGGTTCCTGGCTACACCTTC
.,TRBJ1-4,TRBV7-2,few,CASSFRGPRGTNEKLFF,TGTGCCAGCAGCTTCAGAGGGCCCCGGGGGACTAATGAAAAACTGTTTTTT
TRBD2,TRBJ2-1,TRBV27,.,CASSLTTGGYNEQFF,TGTGCCAGCAGCCTTACGACGGGAGGGTACAATGAGCAGTTCTTC
.,TRBJ2-7,TRBV29-1,.,CSVVAGPFPSYEQYF,TGCAGCGTTGTGGCAGGCCCATTCCCCTCCTACGAGCAGTACTTC
.,TRBJ1-5,TRBV5-6,.,CASSGMGQPQHF,TGTGCCAGCAGCGGCATGGGGCAGCCCCAGCATTTT
TRBD1,TRBJ1-5,TRBV28,.,CASSSQGASYQPQHF,TGTGCCAGCAGCTCTCAGGGGGCCTCTTATCAGCCCCAGCATTTT
.,TRBJ2-2,TRBV25-1,.,CASSDPGPGELFF,TGTGCCAGCAGTGATCCCGGGCCCGGGGAGCTGTTTTTT